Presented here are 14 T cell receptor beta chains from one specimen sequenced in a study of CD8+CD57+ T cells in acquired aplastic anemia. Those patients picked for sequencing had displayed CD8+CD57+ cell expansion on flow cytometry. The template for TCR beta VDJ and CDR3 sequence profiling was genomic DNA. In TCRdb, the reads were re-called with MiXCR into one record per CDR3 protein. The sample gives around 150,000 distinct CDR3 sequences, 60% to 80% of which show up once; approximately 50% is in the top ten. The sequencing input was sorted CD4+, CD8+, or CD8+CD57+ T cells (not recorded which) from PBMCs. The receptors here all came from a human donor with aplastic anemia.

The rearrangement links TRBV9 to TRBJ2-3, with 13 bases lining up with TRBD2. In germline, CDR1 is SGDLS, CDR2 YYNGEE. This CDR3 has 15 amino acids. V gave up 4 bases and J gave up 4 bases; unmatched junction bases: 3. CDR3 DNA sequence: TGTGCCAGCAGCCCTGGACTAGCGGGGGCAGATACGCAGTATTTT. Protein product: CASSPGLAGADTQYF.

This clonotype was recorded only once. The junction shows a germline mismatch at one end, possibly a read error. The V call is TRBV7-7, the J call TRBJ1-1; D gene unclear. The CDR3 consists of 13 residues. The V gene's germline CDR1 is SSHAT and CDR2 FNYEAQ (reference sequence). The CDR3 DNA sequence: TGTGCTAGCAGCATGACAAGGACCACTGAAGCTTTCTTT. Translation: CASSMTRTTEAFF.

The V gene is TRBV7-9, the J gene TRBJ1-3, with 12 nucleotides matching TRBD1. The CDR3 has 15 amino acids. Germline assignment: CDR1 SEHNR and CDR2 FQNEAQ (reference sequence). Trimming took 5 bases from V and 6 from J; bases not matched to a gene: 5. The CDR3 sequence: CASSPGTGGVNTIYF. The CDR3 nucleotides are TGTGCCAGCAGCCCAGGGACAGGGGGCGTAAACACCATATATTTT.

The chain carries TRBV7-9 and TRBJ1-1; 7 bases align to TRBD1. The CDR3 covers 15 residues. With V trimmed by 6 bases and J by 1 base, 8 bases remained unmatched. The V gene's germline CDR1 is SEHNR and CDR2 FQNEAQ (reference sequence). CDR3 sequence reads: CASRGDRPKNTEAFF. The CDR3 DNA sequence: TGTGCCAGCAGAGGGGACAGACCCAAGAACACTGAAGCTTTCTTT.

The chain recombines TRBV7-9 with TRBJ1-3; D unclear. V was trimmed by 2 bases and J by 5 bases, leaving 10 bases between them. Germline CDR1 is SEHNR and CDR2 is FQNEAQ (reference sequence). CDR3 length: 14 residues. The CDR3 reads CASSLTGSRNTIYF. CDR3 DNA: TGTGCCAGCAGCTTAACGGGGTCCCGAAACACCATATATTTT.

CDR3 DNA sequence: TGTGCCAGCAGTACTTGGGAGGGTCCCTACGAGCAGTACTTC. It yields the protein CASSTWEGPYEQYF. This sequence joins TRBV11-2 and TRBJ2-7; 7 bases fit TRBD2. The J segment lost 2 bases and the V segment lost 6 bases, leaving 7 bases of the junction unmatched. The CDR3 covers 14 residues. The germline V gene encodes CDR1 SGHAT and CDR2 FQNNGV.

The DNA for the CDR3 is TGCGCCAGCAGCCAAGTTGAGGGCGGGGTGAGCACAGATACGCAGTATTTT. Its translation is CASSQVEGGVSTDTQYF. V gene TRBV4-3 combines with J gene TRBJ2-3; TRBD2 might be the D (6 bases). CDR1 LGHNA and CDR2 YSLEER come from the germline V gene. Trimming removed 1 base from V and 0 bases from J, with 14 bases in between. The CDR3 spans 17 residues.

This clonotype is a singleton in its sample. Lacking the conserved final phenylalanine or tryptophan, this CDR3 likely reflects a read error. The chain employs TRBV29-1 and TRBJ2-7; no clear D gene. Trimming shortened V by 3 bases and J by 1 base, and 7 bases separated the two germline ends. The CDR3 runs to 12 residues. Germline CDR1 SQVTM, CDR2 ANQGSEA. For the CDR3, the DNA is TGCAGCGTTGAGGTCGGGTCCTACGAGCAGTACCTC. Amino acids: CSVEVGSYEQYL.

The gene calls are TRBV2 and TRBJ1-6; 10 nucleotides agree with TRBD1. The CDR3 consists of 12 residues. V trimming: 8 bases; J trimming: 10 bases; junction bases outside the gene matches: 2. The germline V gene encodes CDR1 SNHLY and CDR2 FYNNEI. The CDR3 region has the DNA TGTGCCAGCTGGACAGGGGGGTCACCCCTCCACTTT. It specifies CASWTGGSPLHF.

DNA for the CDR3: TGCAGTGCAAAGACAGGGACTGAAGCTTTCTTT. Translated: CSAKTGTEAFF. This chain links TRBV20-1 with TRBJ1-1, with 7 bases fitting TRBD1. Per germline, CDR1 DFQATT and CDR2 SNEGSKA (reference sequence). The CDR3 loop spans 11 amino acids. Losses at the gene ends were 6 bases for V and 5 bases for J; bases not matched to a gene: 3.

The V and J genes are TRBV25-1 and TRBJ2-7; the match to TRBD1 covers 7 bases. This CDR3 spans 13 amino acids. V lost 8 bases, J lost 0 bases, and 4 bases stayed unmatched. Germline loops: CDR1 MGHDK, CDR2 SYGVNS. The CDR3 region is CASLGQTSYEQYF. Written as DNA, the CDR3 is TGTGCCAGCTTGGGACAGACCTCCTACGAGCAGTACTTC.

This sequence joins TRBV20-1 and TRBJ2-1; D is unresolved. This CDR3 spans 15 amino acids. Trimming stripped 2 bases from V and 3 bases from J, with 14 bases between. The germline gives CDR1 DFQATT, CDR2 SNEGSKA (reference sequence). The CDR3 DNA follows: TGCAGTGCTAGACCCCCTGCGGTAGGCTACAATGAGCAGTTCTTC. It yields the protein CSARPPAVGYNEQFF.

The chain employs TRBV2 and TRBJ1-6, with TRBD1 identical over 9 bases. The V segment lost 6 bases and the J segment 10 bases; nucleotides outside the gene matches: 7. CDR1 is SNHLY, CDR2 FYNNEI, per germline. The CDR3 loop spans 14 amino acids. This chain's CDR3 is CASRPTGGASPLHF. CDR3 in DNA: TGTGCCAGCAGGCCCACAGGGGGCGCCTCACCCCTCCACTTT.

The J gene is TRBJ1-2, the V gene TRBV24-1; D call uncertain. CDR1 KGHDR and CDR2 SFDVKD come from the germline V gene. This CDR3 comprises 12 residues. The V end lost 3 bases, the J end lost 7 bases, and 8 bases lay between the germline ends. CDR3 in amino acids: CATSDPGGGYTF. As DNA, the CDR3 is TGTGCCACCAGTGATCCCGGCGGTGGCTACACCTTC.